The source of this TCR beta chain is a study of CD8+ T cells in alopecia areata. Overall study context: Among treated patients, severity was scored by affected scalp area percentage. Findings of the study overall: On tofacitinib, scalp and blood still held many of the expanded lesional clones.

As the sequencing template, cDNA was produced by extracting RNA and reverse transcribing it. Some clones are missing from TCRdb's copy, which holds only in-frame ones; the method was immunoSEQ multiplex PCR. The sample lists about 120,000 clones, 50% to 55% occurring once. The treatment: oral pan-JAK inhibitor, 5-10 mg twice daily. Trimming shortened V by 5 bases and J by 2 bases, and 11 bases separated the two germline ends. The CDR3 runs to 14 residues. Germline values: CDR1 SGHVS, CDR2 FQNEAQ. Note on this clone: Its antigen remains unknown.

This receptor was obtained from a human donor with alopecia areata. The chain uses TRBV7-8 and TRBJ2-3; D uncertain. Here the sequenced sample was CD4+ T cells sorted from blood, taken at week 4, from a patient treated with tofacitinib. Here the CDR3 reads CASSARVATDTQYF. CDR3 bases: TGTGCCAGCAGCGCCCGGGTAGCCACAGATACGCAGTATTTT. The whole variable domain, remainder taken from reference TRBV7-8 and TRBJ2-3, is GAGVSQSPRYKVAKRGQDVALRCDPISGHVSLFWYQQALGQGPEFLTYFQNEAQLDKSGLPSDRFFAERPEGSVSTLKIQRTQQEDSAVYLCASSARVATDTQYFGPGTRLTVL.